One sample yielded the 14 T cell receptor beta chains listed below, sequenced in a study of graft-versus-host responses after intestinal transplantation. The table came from immunoSEQ multiplex PCR; TCRdb's copy has only in-frame clones and leaves some out. The data contain about 93,000 clones, approximately 92% of them singletons. These receptors' targets are unknown. The specimen comprised unstimulated CD8+ T cells sorted from spleen or lymph node cells, sampled before intestinal transplant. These receptors were collected from a human donor who received an intestinal transplant.

J is TRBJ2-1 and V is TRBV11-2; 9 positions agree with TRBD2. Germline V gives CDR1 SGHAT, CDR2 FQNNGV. The V segment lost 1 base and the J segment 4 bases; nucleotides outside the gene matches: 5. The CDR3 is 16 amino acids. The DNA of the CDR3 is TGTGCCAGCAGCTTAGTGCCTAGCGGGGAGTACAATGAGCAGTTCTTC. It specifies CASSLVPSGEYNEQFF.

The chain is built from TRBV13 and TRBJ2-7; D might be TRBD1 (5 bases). Germline CDR1 PRHDT, CDR2 FYEKMQ (reference sequence). Deletions cut 1 base from V and 0 bases from J, with 7 bases between. The CDR3 is made up of 14 amino acids. CDR3 DNA sequence: TGTGCCAGCAGCTTAGAGACAGCCTCCTACGAGCAGTACTTC. Amino acids: CASSLETASYEQYF.

V is TRBV6-1 and J is TRBJ2-7; 7 bases fit TRBD1. Germline CDR1 is MNHNS and CDR2 is SASEGT. V lost 11 bases to trimming and J lost 5 bases; unmatched junction nucleotides: 18. CDR3 size: 15 residues. DNA for the CDR3: TGTGCCGCCACCCCATCGACAGGGTTTTTGGACGAGCAGTACTTC. It yields the protein CAATPSTGFLDEQYF.

The J gene is TRBJ1-1, the V gene TRBV4-1; D unresolved. Trimming took 4 bases from V and 5 from J, leaving 5 bases between them. The CDR3 sequence is 11 residues long. The V gene's germline CDR1 is MGHRA and CDR2 YSYEKL. DNA for the CDR3: TGCGCCAGCAGCCGAGGAACTGAAGCTTTCTTT. Its protein is CASSRGTEAFF.

The chain links TRBV27 to TRBJ2-7; the match to TRBD2 covers 12 bases. This CDR3 region has 14 residues. Germline loops: CDR1 MNHEY, CDR2 SMNVEV (reference sequence). V was pared by 6 bases and J by 0 bases, with 0 bases of the junction left unmatched. The DNA for the CDR3 is TGTGCCAGCAGGACTAGCGGGAGCTCCTACGAGCAGTACTTC. Translated, it gives CASRTSGSSYEQYF.

This clone appeared a single time. Other nucleotide sequences from this sample produce the same CDR3. The chain couples TRBV5-1 to TRBJ2-7; 8 nucleotides match TRBD1. J was trimmed by 1 base and V by 2 bases; bases with no gene match: 2. The CDR3 is 14 residues long. In germline, CDR1 is SGHRS, CDR2 YFSETQ. The CDR3 region has the DNA TGCGCCAGCAGCTTTGGGACAGGTTCCTACGAGCAGTACTTC. Translated: CASSFGTGSYEQYF.

V gene TRBV5-8 combines with J gene TRBJ2-5; the match to TRBD2 covers 8 bases. CDR1 is SGHTS, CDR2 YDEGEE, per germline. The CDR3 is made up of 13 amino acids. V lost 2 bases and J lost 5; bases outside the gene matches: 2. The DNA of the CDR3 is TGTGCCAGCAGCTTTGGCGGGGGGGAGACCCAGTACTTC. This gives the protein CASSFGGGETQYF.

The V call is TRBV13, the J call TRBJ2-7; tentatively, D is TRBD1 (6 bases). Germline lookup yields CDR1 PRHDT and CDR2 FYEKMQ (reference sequence). V was trimmed by 0 bases and J by 3 bases, leaving 9 bases between them. There are 14 residues in the CDR3. This chain's CDR3 is CASSLGRGDYEQYF. DNA for the CDR3: TGTGCCAGCAGCTTAGGCAGGGGAGACTACGAGCAGTACTTC.

This clone has a handful of counts. The chain combines TRBV6-5 with TRBJ1-3, with D unclear. The CDR3 extends over 15 amino acids. Germline-derived CDR1 and CDR2 are MNHEY and SVGAGI. V lost 0 bases and J 0 bases, leaving 6 bases between the germline ends. CDR3 nucleotide sequence: TGTGCCAGCAGTTACTCTTCAGGCTCTGGAAACACCATATATTTT. Amino acids: CASSYSSGSGNTIYF.

The DNA for the CDR3 is TGTGCCAGCAGCTACGGGACAGGCGAATCCTACGAGCAGTACTTC. Translating gives CASSYGTGESYEQYF. The V call is TRBV9, the J call TRBJ2-7; 8 bases line up with TRBD1. J lost 1 base, V lost 4 bases, and 7 bases had no gene match. CDR3 length: 15 amino acids. CDR1 is SGDLS and CDR2 is YYNGEE in the germline V gene.

CDR3 protein: CASSGLADEQYF. The CDR3 DNA reads TGTGCCAGCAGCGGACTAGCTGACGAGCAGTACTTC. The J gene is TRBJ2-7, the V gene TRBV14, with 8 bases that match TRBD2. CDR1 and CDR2 from the germline V gene are SGHDN and FVKESK. Losses at the gene ends were 5 bases for V and 5 bases for J; bases not matched to a gene: 2. The CDR3 is 12 amino acids.

This clone was seen once. The V gene is TRBV28, the J gene TRBJ2-7; TRBD2 might be the D (6 bases). The CDR3 covers 15 residues. Trimming pared 4 bases from V and 0 bases from J, leaving 13 bases between. Germline V gene data show CDR1 as MDHEN and CDR2 as SYDVKM. The CDR3: CASSSRGGFSYEQYF. The CDR3, as DNA: TGTGCCAGCAGTTCTCGCGGAGGGTTCTCCTACGAGCAGTACTTC.

The chain recombines TRBV9 with TRBJ2-3, with TRBD2 matching 8 bases. Germline loops: CDR1 SGDLS, CDR2 YYNGEE. Trimming took 0 bases from V and 4 from J; bases not matched to a gene: 4. This CDR3 comprises 15 residues. CDR3 coding DNA: TGTGCCAGCAGCGTAGGACTAGCGCGCTCAGATACGCAGTATTTT. This gives the protein CASSVGLARSDTQYF.

There are a few counts of this clone. V usage is TRBV19 and J usage is TRBJ1-1; D unresolved. The germline V gene has CDR1 LNHDA and CDR2 SQIVND (reference sequence). This CDR3 spans 12 amino acids. The V end was cut by 9 bases, the J end by 1 base, with 9 bases between. CDR3 in amino acids: CASQFTNTEAFF. The CDR3 nucleotides read TGTGCCAGCCAGTTCACGAACACTGAAGCTTTCTTT.